This TCR beta chain was sequenced during a study of tumor and adjacent non-tumor tissue in lung cancer. Broader study findings: Normal lung showed higher cumulative top 100 clone frequency than tumor.

With regard to this clonotype: The antigen is not known.

No cell sorting was done before RNA was extracted from the tissue. The CDR3 is 11 residues long. TCRbeta libraries were built with three rounds of nested PCR, modified from ARM-PCR. Via MiXCR, TCRdb re-called the multiplex PCR reads, giving one row per CDR3 protein. In the table there are 90,000 to 130,000 distinct CDR3 sequences, about 80% of which are singletons. This TCR derives from a man between 65 and 85 years old with non-small cell lung cancer. The sequenced sample was lung tumor tissue. This chain connects TRBV12-3 or TRBV12-4 to TRBJ2-3; no definite D call. CDR3 sequence: CVSSLRVTQYF. The CDR3 nucleotides are TGTGTCAGTAGTTTACGGGTTACGCAGTATTTT.